This T cell receptor beta chain was obtained from a study of blood T cell repertoires in COVID-19 (dated by TCRdb to the early 2020s). With respect to the entire study: Collaborator samples came from the United States, Italy and Spain and covered acute and convalescent phases of COVID-19. The repertoires were released in a freely available public database meant as a resource for research on the immune response to SARS-CoV-2. The dataset comprised deeply sampled blood TCRbeta repertoires from subjects exposed to, actively infected with, or recovered from COVID-19. The samples were drawn from two sources: the first 160 participants of the ongoing ImmuneRACE study, and 1,000 to 1,500 subjects contributed by 6 global collaborators. Where available, HLA class I and class II types were taken from metadata supplied by the sample provider and were not determined by assay-based typing. The material from the prospective study consisted of cDNA or gDNA derived from T cells, B-cell-depleted T cells, or PBMCs. The sample metadata nearly always contained a de-identified subject ID, COVID-19 status, age in years and sex. What the authors observed across the whole study: Clinical and demographic metadata were provided uncurated, with the amount varying by source and participant.

Participants in the prospective study were enrolled through a virtual design, were aged roughly 18 to 100 years, and lived in about two dozen United States geographic areas. Cohort assignment in the prospective study relied on participant-reported clinical history from a screening survey and a study questionnaire. Mobile phlebotomists in the prospective study collected whole blood, serum and a nasopharyngeal or oropharyngeal swab from every participant. Participants in the prospective study had the option to provide additional blood draws and questionnaires over a roughly two-month period. Prospective study blood samples were shipped either frozen or at room temperature before DNA extraction. TCRbeta CDR3 regions were amplified from genomic DNA by means of the immunoSEQ Assay, a bias-controlled multiplex PCR. The authors processed their data as follows. The number of nucleated cells in each sample was estimated from the amplification of reference gene primers within the assay. To quantify the absolute abundance of each unique TCRbeta CDR3 rearrangement, sequence reads were collapsed and filtered. For each sample, productive Simpson clonality was calculated as the square root of Simpson's diversity index over productive rearrangements. Not all clones reach the TCRdb copy of this immuneACCESS table, which keeps in-frame sequences only. Checked studies attribute under half of the gap to unresolved V genes and leave the rest unexplained. For V, J and clone size, that table is used; D and trimming come from the DNA. The sample has more than 200,000 clones on record, over 85% of them singletons. 3.5% to 4% of the sample lies in the top ten.

This clone was seen a single time. The clone's antigen remains unknown. Per-base quality was not reported, and no clone a single base away is much larger than it. Spanning cysteine to phenylalanine, the CDR3 consists of 16 amino acids. Solely the CDR3 DNA is kept, with 48 bases framed from the first base. At the junction V is shortened by 5 bases and J by 9 bases; bases outside the gene matches: 12. The CDR1 and CDR2 encoded by the germline V gene (reference sequence) are LNHDA and SQIVND. Sequences were obtained from PBMCs or T cells enriched from blood (not recorded which). This receptor chain uses TRBV19 and TRBJ2-1; 11 bases in between match TRBD2. This clonotype was sampled from a woman aged 30 to 39 with acute COVID-19. The CDR3 region reads CASSLTVSGGASEQFF. The DNA sequence follows: TGTGCCAGTAGTTTAACGGTTAGCGGGGGGGCCTCTGAGCAGTTCTTC.